This T cell receptor (beta chain) was captured in a study of technical replicates of blood from a handful of donors. The assay was immunoSEQ multiplex PCR, and TCRdb's table has in-frame clones only and misses some. The sample holds tens of thousands of clones, 92% seen once. The V gene end was trimmed by 2 bases and the J gene end by 12 bases; junction bases not matched to a gene: 6. Germline CDR1 and CDR2: SEHNR and FQNEAQ (reference sequence). The CDR3 is 12 residues long. The sample taken for sequencing was T cells isolated from PBMCs. The clonotype originates from a human donor in good health. The chain recombines TRBV7-9 with TRBJ2-7; 8 bases are a match to TRBD2. The CDR3 loop reads CASSLSGTSTYF. CDR3 DNA sequence: TGTGCCAGCAGCTTAAGTGGGACTAGTACGTACTTC.